This TCR beta chain emerged from a study of cytomegalovirus exposure and HLA in healthy donors. The CDR3 has 14 amino acids. V lost 1 base, J lost 4 bases, and 7 bases lay in between. Germline-derived CDR1 and CDR2 are SNHLY and FYNNEI. Sequencing used immunoSEQ multiplex PCR; TCRdb keeps in-frame clones, though not all of them. The sample lists around 220,000 clones; approximately 88% were seen once. The receptor was derived from a woman in her thirties in good health and CMV-seropositive. The genes are TRBV2 and TRBJ2-2, with unresolved D. The sequenced material came from PBMCs. The chain's CDR3 is CASSEETTTGELFF. CDR3 bases: TGTGCCAGCAGTGAAGAAACCACCACCGGGGAGCTGTTTTTT. Drawing the rest from reference TRBV2 and TRBJ2-2, the complete variable domain is EPEVTQTPSHQVTQMGQEVILRCVPISNHLYFYWYRQILGQKVEFLVSFYNNEISEKSEIFDDQFSVERPDGSNFTLKIRSTKLEDSAMYFCASSEETTTGELFFGEGSRLTVL.